What follows are 18 T cell receptor beta chains derived from one specimen sequenced in a study of blood T cell repertoires in COVID-19. The table came from immunoSEQ multiplex PCR; TCRdb's copy has only in-frame clones and leaves some out. The data contain under 30,000 clones, roughly 84% of them singletons. Sequenced: peripheral blood. These receptors all come from a human donor in a cohort sampled during active COVID-19.

This clone appeared a single time. The identical CDR3 is also encoded by other nucleotide sequences in the sample. The chain employs TRBV28 and TRBJ2-2; possible D gene TRBD1, 5 bases. Deletions cut 5 bases from V and 2 bases from J, with 6 bases between. The CDR3 is 13 residues long. In germline, CDR1 is MDHEN, CDR2 SYDVKM. CDR3 sequence (DNA): TGTGCCAGCAGTGGACAAAACACCGGGGAGCTGTTTTTT. It yields the protein CASSGQNTGELFF.

The CDR3 protein is CASGLPAGSTDTQYF. The CDR3 DNA follows: TGTGCTAGTGGTTTGCCCGCGGGAAGCACAGATACGCAGTATTTT. The chain uses TRBV12-5 and TRBJ2-3; perhaps TRBD2 as D (6 bases). V was shortened by 2 bases and J by 0 bases, with 9 bases between the two germline ends. CDR3 length: 15 amino acids. Germline CDR1 LGHNT, CDR2 FRNRAP. Based on the CDR3 plus reference TRBV12-5 and TRBJ2-3, the full variable domain is DARVTQTPRHKVTEMGQEVTMRCQPILGHNTVFWYRQTMMQGLELLAYFRNRAPLDDSGMPKDRFSAEMPDATLATLKIQPSEPRDSAVYFCASGLPAGSTDTQYFGPGTRLTVL.

This clone occurred once. The chain employs TRBV6-5 and TRBJ2-1, with TRBD1 matching 7 bases. Germline V lookup: CDR1 MNHEY, CDR2 SVGAGI. V gave up 2 bases and J gave up 3 bases; unmatched junction bases: 7. The CDR3 loop spans 16 amino acids. This CDR3 reads CASSYLTGSIYNEQFF. The CDR3 DNA reads as TGTGCCAGCAGTTACCTGACAGGGTCCATCTACAATGAGCAGTTCTTC.

The chain has TRBV28 and TRBJ1-2; D call uncertain. The CDR3 has 14 amino acids. In germline, CDR1 is MDHEN, CDR2 SYDVKM. V was trimmed by 2 bases and J by 6 bases, leaving 13 bases between them. In nucleotides, the CDR3 is TGTGCCAGCAGTTTAAGTCAGATTACTAATGGCTACACCTTC. Its protein product is CASSLSQITNGYTF.

The rearrangement uses TRBV29-1 and TRBJ2-5; possible D gene TRBD1, 6 bases. The CDR3 totals 14 residues. Germline CDR1 reads SQVTM; CDR2 reads ANQGSEA. With 5 bases removed from V and 5 bases from J, the gap between germline ends came to 18 bases. The CDR3 sequence is CSVWQGQGSETQYF. The CDR3 DNA is TGCAGCGTTTGGCAGGGACAAGGATCCGAGACCCAGTACTTC.

The chain has TRBV6-1 and TRBJ2-3; 12 bases line up with TRBD2. V trimming: 0 bases; J trimming: 1 base; junction bases outside the gene matches: 8. The germline CDR1 and CDR2 sequences are MNHNS and SASEGT. The CDR3 runs 19 residues. Here the CDR3 DNA reads TGTGCCAGCAGTGAAGCGCAGGGACTAGCGGGTTCTCGCACAGATACGCAGTATTTT. Translated: CASSEAQGLAGSRTDTQYF.

The chain is built from TRBV5-1 and TRBJ2-2; 7 nucleotides align to TRBD1. The trim removed 1 base at V and 4 bases at J, leaving 7 bases unmatched. The germline CDR1 and CDR2 sequences are SGHRS and YFSETQ. This CDR3 spans 16 amino acids. The CDR3 nucleotides read TGCGCCAGCAGCTTGAAGGGACAGTCAGGCACCGGGGAGCTGTTTTTT. This encodes CASSLKGQSGTGELFF.

This clone has just a few counts. The chain combines TRBV28 with TRBJ2-7; possible D gene TRBD2, 5 bases. The CDR3 spans 15 residues. The V gene's germline CDR1 is MDHEN and CDR2 SYDVKM. Trimming shortened V by 4 bases and J by 6 bases, and 19 bases separated the two germline ends. In nucleotides, the CDR3 is TGTGCCAGCAGTTGGAGCGGCAGGTCCGGATCCGAGCAGTACTTC. Amino acid sequence: CASSWSGRSGSEQYF. Complete variable domain (other parts from reference TRBV28 and TRBJ2-7): DVKVTQSSRYLVKRTGEKVFLECVQDMDHENMFWYRQDPGLGLRLIYFSYDVKMKEKGDIPEGYSVSREKKERFSLILESASTNQTSMYLCASSWSGRSGSEQYFGPGTRLTVT.

This clone was counted a single time. The chain recombines TRBV13 with TRBJ2-1, with D tentatively TRBD2 (5 bases). Germline CDR1 and CDR2: PRHDT and FYEKMQ (reference sequence). V gave up 2 bases and J gave up 2 bases, with 13 bases separating them. The CDR3 is 16 amino acids. The CDR3 sequence: CASSLSGSITYNEQFF. In DNA form, the CDR3 reads TGTGCCAGCAGCTTATCGGGGAGTATCACCTACAATGAGCAGTTCTTC.

This clone showed up just once. The V and J genes are TRBV4-1 and TRBJ2-3, with 9 bases aligning to TRBD2. The CDR3 spans 19 residues. The ends lost 1 base at V and 0 bases at J; junction bases unmatched: 11. Germline V gene data show CDR1 as MGHRA and CDR2 as YSYEKL. CDR3 bases: TGCGCCAGCAGCCAAGGCCGCGCTAGCGGGGCTACTAGCACAGATACGCAGTATTTT. It encodes CASSQGRASGATSTDTQYF.

The V gene is TRBV20-1, the J gene TRBJ1-1; D is perhaps TRBD1 (5 bases). Germline V gene sequence: CDR1 DFQATT, CDR2 SNEGSKA (reference sequence). The CDR3 has 11 amino acids. Written as DNA, the CDR3 is TGCAGGGCAGGACAGAACACTGAAGCTTTCTTT. Amino acids: CRAGQNTEAFF.

CDR3 DNA: TGTGCCAGCAGCCCGTCGAACCGGGACAGCCCCTACGAGCAGTACTTC. This codes for CASSPSNRDSPYEQYF. The chain links TRBV4-2 to TRBJ2-7; TRBD1 matches at 7 bases. V trimming: 4 bases; J trimming: 2 bases; junction bases outside the gene matches: 11. The CDR3 length is 16 residues. Germline V gene lookup returns CDR1 LGHNA and CDR2 YNFKEQ.

This rearrangement joins TRBV4-3 to TRBJ2-7; D is unclear. V gave up 0 bases and J gave up 7 bases, with 19 bases separating them. Looked up from germline, CDR1 is LGHNA and CDR2 is YSLEER. The CDR3 has 16 residues. The DNA for the CDR3 is TGCGCCAGCAGCCAAGATTATCGAGGCCACTACCGGGAGCAGTACTTC. Translation: CASSQDYRGHYREQYF.

This chain joins TRBV28 and TRBJ2-7; TRBD2 matches 8 bases. The CDR3 runs 15 residues. V shed 7 bases, J shed 1 base, and the junction held 9 bases outside the gene matches. Looked up from germline, CDR1 is MDHEN and CDR2 is SYDVKM. This CDR3 is CASIPPSGGSYEQYF. Written as DNA, the CDR3 is TGTGCCAGCATCCCGCCGAGCGGGGGATCCTACGAGCAGTACTTC.

This chain joins TRBV5-1 and TRBJ1-4; TRBD1 agrees at 7 bases. V shed 3 bases, J shed 9 bases, and the junction held 11 bases outside the gene matches. From germline, CDR1 is SGHRS and CDR2 YFSETQ. The CDR3 length is 15 residues. The CDR3 DNA reads as TGCGCCAGCAGCTATTCGCCCGGGACAGATAAAAAACTGTTTTTT. Amino acid sequence: CASSYSPGTDKKLFF.

This sequence joins TRBV4-3 and TRBJ2-2; 7 nucleotides line up with TRBD2. V was pared by 4 bases and J by 3 bases, with 5 bases of the junction left unmatched. Looked up from germline, CDR1 is LGHNA and CDR2 is YSLEER. The CDR3 spans 15 residues. Written as DNA, the CDR3 is TGCGCCAGCAGCCTACTAGCGAGGGACACCGGGGAGCTGTTTTTT. Translated: CASSLLARDTGELFF.

This clone came up a few times. The V and J genes are TRBV5-8 and TRBJ1-1; D is unresolved. The length of the CDR3 is 14 residues. Germline V gene lookup returns CDR1 SGHTS and CDR2 YDEGEE. V was pared by 3 bases and J by 6 bases, with 15 bases between. This CDR3 reads CASSSGVGTSEAFF. As DNA, the CDR3 is TGTGCCAGCAGCTCCGGAGTGGGTACCTCTGAAGCTTTCTTT.

V and J are TRBV4-3 and TRBJ2-7; the match to TRBD2 covers 8 bases. Looked up from germline, CDR1 is LGHNA and CDR2 is YSLEER. V gave up 1 base and J gave up 6 bases; unmatched junction bases: 8. The CDR3 has 15 amino acids. The CDR3 DNA follows: TGCGCCAGCAGCCAAGTGAGTAATAGCGGGACCGAGCAGTACTTC. Translated, it gives CASSQVSNSGTEQYF.